Sequencing of this TCR beta chain was carried out in a study of cytomegalovirus exposure and HLA in healthy donors. About the study: Out of 170 million or so T cells, an earlier analysis found fewer than 140 million unique TCR beta sequences in total. Unique TCRs numbering about 85 million, obtained from HLA-typed donors, made up an early data release.

With 0 bases removed from V and 0 bases from J, the gap between germline ends came to 23 bases. Germline CDR1 and CDR2: SGHRS and YFSETQ. The CDR3 covers 20 residues. PCR employed 60 Vbeta and 13 Jbeta primers. Clones were sequenced by immunoSEQ multiplex PCR, and TCRdb holds only the in-frame ones, with some missing. The table lists about 120,000 clones, 65% to 85% of them singletons. Study results and caveats: Most of the TCR beta V segments (in an earlier analysis) were productive either about 87% or about 30% of the time.

At collection, donors were nominally healthy, but unrecorded immune exposures were probable. On this clone: As yet, its antigen is unknown.

This receptor was taken from a woman aged 40-49 years in good health and CMV-seropositive. The genes are TRBV5-1 and TRBJ2-3; TRBD1 might be the D (6 bases). The material sequenced was PBMCs. The CDR3 here is CASSLGRTDLGFFSTDTQYF. CDR3 nucleotide sequence: TGCGCCAGCAGCTTGGGACGGACAGACCTCGGCTTCTTTAGCACAGATACGCAGTATTTT. The whole variable domain, remainder taken from reference TRBV5-1 and TRBJ2-3, is KAGVTQTPRYLIKTRGQQVTLSCSPISGHRSVSWYQQTPGQGLQFLFEYFSETQRNKGNFPGRFSGRQFSNSRSEMNVSTLELGDSALYLCASSLGRTDLGFFSTDTQYFGPGTRLTVL.